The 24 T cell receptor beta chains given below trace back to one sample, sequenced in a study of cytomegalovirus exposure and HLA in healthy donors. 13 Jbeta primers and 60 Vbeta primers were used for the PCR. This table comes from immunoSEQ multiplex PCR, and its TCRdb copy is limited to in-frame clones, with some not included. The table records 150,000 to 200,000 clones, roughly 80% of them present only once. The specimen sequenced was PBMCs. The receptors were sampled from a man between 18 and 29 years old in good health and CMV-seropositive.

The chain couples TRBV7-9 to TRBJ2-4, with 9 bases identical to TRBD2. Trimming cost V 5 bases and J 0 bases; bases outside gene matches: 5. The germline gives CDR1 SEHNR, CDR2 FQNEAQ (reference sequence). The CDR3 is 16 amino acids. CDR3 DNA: TGTGCCAGCAGCCCTAGCGGGACTCTAGCCAAAAACATTCAGTACTTC. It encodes CASSPSGTLAKNIQYF.

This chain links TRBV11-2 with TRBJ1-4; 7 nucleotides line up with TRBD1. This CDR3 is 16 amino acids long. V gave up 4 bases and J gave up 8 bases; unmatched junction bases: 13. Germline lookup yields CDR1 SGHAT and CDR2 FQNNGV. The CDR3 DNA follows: TGTGCCAGCAGCTCAGGATACGCGACAGGGCGCGAAAAACTGTTTTTT. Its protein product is CASSSGYATGREKLFF.

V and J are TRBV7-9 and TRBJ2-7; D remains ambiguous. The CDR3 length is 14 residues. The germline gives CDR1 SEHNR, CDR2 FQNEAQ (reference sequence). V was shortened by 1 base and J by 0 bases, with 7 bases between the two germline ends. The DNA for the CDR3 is TGTGCCAGCAGCTTAGTTGAGGTCTCCTACGAGCAGTACTTC. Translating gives CASSLVEVSYEQYF.

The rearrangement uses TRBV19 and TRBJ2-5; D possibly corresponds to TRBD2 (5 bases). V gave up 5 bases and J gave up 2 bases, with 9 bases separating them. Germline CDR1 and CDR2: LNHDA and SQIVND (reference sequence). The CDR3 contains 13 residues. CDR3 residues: CASSRTGQETQYF. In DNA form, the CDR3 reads TGTGCCAGTAGTCGGACGGGACAAGAGACCCAGTACTTC.

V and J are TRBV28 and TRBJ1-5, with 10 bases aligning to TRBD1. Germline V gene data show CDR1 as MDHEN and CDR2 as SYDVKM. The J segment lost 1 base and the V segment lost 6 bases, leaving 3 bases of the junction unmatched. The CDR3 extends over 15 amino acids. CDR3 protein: CASRTGGLSNQPQHF. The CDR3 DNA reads TGTGCCAGCAGGACAGGGGGCTTAAGCAATCAGCCCCAGCATTTT. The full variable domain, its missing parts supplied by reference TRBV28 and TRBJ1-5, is DVKVTQSSRYLVKRTGEKVFLECVQDMDHENMFWYRQDPGLGLRLIYFSYDVKMKEKGDIPEGYSVSREKKERFSLILESASTNQTSMYLCASRTGGLSNQPQHFGDGTRLSIL.

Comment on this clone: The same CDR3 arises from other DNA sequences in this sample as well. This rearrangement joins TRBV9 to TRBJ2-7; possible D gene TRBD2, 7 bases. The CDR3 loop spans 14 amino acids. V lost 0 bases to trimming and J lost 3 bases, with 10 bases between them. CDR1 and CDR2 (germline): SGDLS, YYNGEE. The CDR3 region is CASSVGGGDYEQYF. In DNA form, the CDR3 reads TGTGCCAGCAGCGTAGGAGGGGGGGACTACGAGCAGTACTTC.

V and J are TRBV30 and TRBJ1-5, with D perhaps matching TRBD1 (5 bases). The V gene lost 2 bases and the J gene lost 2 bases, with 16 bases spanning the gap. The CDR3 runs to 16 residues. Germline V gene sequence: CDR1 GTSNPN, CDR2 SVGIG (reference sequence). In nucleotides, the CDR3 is TGTGCCTGGAGTAGCGACAGATCCTGGGGCAATCAGCCCCAGCATTTT. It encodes CAWSSDRSWGNQPQHF. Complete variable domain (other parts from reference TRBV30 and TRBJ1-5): SQTIHQWPATLVQPVGSPLSLECTVEGTSNPNLYWYRQAAGRGLQLLFYSVGIGQISSEVPQNLSASRPQDRQFILSSKKLLLSDSGFYLCAWSSDRSWGNQPQHFGDGTRLSIL.

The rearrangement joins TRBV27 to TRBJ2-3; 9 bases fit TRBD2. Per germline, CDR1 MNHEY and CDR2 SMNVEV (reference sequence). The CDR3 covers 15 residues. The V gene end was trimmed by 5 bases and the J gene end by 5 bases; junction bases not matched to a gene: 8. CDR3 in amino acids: CASSDGAGGGDTQYF. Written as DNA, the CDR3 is TGTGCCAGCAGTGACGGAGCGGGAGGAGGAGATACGCAGTATTTT.

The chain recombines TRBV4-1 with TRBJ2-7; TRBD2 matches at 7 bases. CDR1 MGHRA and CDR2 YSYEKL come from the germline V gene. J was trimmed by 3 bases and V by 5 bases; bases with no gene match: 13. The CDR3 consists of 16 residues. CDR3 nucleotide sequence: TGCGCCAGCAGCACCCGAGAAACTAGCGAGCTCTACGAGCAGTACTTC. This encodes CASSTRETSELYEQYF.

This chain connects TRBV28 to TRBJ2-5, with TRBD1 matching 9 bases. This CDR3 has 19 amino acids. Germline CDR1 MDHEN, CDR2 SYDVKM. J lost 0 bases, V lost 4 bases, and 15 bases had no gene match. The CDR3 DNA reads TGTGCCAGCAGTTGGACAGGGGAGCTTTTATACTCGTACCAAGAGACCCAGTACTTC. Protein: CASSWTGELLYSYQETQYF.

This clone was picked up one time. The CDR3 bases are TGTGCCAGCAGTTCTGGGACTAGGGGGCCGGTCGATGAGCAGTTCTTC. This gives the protein CASSSGTRGPVDEQFF. The chain is built from TRBV28 and TRBJ2-1; TRBD2 is a possible D gene (8 bases). The CDR3 totals 16 residues. The V gene lost 4 bases and the J gene lost 8 bases, with 21 bases spanning the gap. In germline, CDR1 is MDHEN, CDR2 SYDVKM.

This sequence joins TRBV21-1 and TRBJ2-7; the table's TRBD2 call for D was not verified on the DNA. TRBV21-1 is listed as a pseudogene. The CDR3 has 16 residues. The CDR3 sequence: CASSSRTSGGLGSEYF. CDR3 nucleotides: TGTGCCAGCAGCAGCCGGACTAGCGGGGGACTAGGGTCGGAGTACTTC.

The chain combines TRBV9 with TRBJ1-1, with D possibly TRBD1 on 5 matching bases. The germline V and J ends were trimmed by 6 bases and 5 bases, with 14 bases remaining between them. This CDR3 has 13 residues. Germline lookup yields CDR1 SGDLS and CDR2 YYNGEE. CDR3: CASTRNGGTEAFF. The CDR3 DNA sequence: TGTGCCAGCACCCGAAACGGGGGAACTGAAGCTTTCTTT.

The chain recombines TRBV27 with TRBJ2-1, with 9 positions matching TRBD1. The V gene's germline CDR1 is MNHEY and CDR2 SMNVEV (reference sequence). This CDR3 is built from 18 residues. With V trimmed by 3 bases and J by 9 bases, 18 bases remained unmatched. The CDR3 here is CASSFLPPGQGLASEQFF. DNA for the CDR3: TGTGCCAGCAGTTTCCTACCGCCGGGACAGGGTTTAGCAAGTGAGCAGTTCTTC.

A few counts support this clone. Written as DNA, the CDR3 is TGTGCCAGCAGCTTAGAGGGGGTGGGAGAGCAGTACTTC. Translating gives CASSLEGVGEQYF. The V call is TRBV7-9, the J call TRBJ2-7; D might be TRBD1 (6 bases). The V end lost 1 base, the J end lost 7 bases, and 11 bases lay between the germline ends. Germline V gene lookup returns CDR1 SEHNR and CDR2 FQNEAQ (reference sequence). This CDR3 has 13 residues.

CDR3 sequence (DNA): TGTGCCAGCAGTCCACAGCTTAGCGATCGCGAGCAGTACTTC. It codes for CASSPQLSDREQYF. V and J are TRBV28 and TRBJ2-7, with D possibly matching TRBD2 (5 bases). Germline V lookup: CDR1 MDHEN, CDR2 SYDVKM. The CDR3 extends over 14 amino acids. Trimming took off 5 bases at V and 6 bases at J, with 17 bases between the two ends.

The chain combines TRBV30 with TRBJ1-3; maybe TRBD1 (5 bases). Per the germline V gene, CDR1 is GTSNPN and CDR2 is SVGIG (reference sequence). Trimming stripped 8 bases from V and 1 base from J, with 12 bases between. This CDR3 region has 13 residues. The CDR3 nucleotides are TGTGCCCACCGGGGGAGATCTGGAAACACCATATATTTT. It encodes CAHRGRSGNTIYF.

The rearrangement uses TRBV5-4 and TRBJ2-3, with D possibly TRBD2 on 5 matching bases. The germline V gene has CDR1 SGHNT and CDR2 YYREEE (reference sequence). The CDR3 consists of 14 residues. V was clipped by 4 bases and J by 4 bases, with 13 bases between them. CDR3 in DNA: TGTGCCAGCAGCCGGGGTCTTGGCGCAGATACGCAGTATTTT. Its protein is CASSRGLGADTQYF.

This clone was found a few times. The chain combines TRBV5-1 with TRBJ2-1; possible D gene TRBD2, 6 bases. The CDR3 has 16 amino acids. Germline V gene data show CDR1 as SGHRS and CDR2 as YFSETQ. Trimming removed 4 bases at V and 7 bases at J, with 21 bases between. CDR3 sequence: CASSLGLASGGNEQFF. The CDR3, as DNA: TGCGCCAGCAGCCTAGGCCTAGCGAGTGGCGGGAATGAGCAGTTCTTC.

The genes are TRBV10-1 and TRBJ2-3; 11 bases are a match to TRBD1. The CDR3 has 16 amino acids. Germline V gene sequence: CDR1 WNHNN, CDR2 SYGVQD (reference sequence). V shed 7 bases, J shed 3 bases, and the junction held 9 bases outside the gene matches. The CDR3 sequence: CASTLKDRGRTDTQYF. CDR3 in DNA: TGCGCCAGCACCCTAAAGGACAGGGGGCGGACAGATACGCAGTATTTT.

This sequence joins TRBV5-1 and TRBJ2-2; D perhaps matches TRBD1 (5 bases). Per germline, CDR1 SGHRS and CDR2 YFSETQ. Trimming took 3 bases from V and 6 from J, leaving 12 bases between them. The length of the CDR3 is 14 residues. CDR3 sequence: CASSWAQGSGELFF. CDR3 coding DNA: TGCGCCAGCAGCTGGGCCCAGGGTTCCGGGGAGCTGTTTTTT.

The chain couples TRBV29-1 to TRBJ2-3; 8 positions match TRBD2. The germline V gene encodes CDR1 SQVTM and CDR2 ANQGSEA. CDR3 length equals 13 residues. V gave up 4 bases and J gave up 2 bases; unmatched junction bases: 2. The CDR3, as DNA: TGCAGCGTTGTCGGGAGGGTCACAGATACGCAGTATTTT. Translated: CSVVGRVTDTQYF.

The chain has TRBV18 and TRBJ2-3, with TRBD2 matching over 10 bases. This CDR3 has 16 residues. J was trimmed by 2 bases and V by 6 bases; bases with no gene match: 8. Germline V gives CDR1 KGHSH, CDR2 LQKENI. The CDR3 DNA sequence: TGTGCCAGCTCCCGAGTAGCGGGAGGCCCCACAGATACGCAGTATTTT. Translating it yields CASSRVAGGPTDTQYF.

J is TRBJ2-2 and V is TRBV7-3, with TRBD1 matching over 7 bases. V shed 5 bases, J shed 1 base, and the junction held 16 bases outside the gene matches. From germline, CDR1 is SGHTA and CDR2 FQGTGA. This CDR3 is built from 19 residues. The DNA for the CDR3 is TGTGCCAGCAGCCCGACTCTGGGATCAGGGGGAAAGAACACCGGGGAGCTGTTTTTT. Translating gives CASSPTLGSGGKNTGELFF.